Sequencing of this T cell receptor beta chain was carried out in a study of identical twins. General study findings and limits: In cord blood, abundant beta clonotypes had fewer insertions; memory showed no trend. Invariant T cells like MAIT and iNKT could partly confound the zero-insertion analyses. Monozygotic twins shared more out-of-frame TCR alpha than recombination models predicted.

The CDR3 contains 16 residues. With V trimmed by 6 bases and J by 4 bases, 13 bases remained unmatched. CDR1 is SGHDT and CDR2 is YYEEEE in the germline V gene. TCRdb independently ran MiXCR on the 5' RACE reads; one entry per CDR3 protein. This table has fewer than 250,000 distinct CDR3 sequences, 9.4% appearing once. Regarding this clonotype: Its antigen remains unknown.

There were only healthy Caucasians among the donors. The sample taken for sequencing was memory (CD45RO+) T cells sorted from blood. The genes are TRBV5-6 and TRBJ2-7, with TRBD1 identical over 10 bases. This TCR came from a woman between 18 and 29 years old in good health. The CDR3 reads CASTPGQGIFSYEQYF. The DNA of the CDR3 is TGTGCCAGCACCCCGGGACAGGGGATTTTTTCTTACGAGCAGTACTTC. Full variable domain (remainder filled in from reference TRBV5-6 and TRBJ2-7): DAGVTQSPTHLIKTRGQQVTLRCSPKSGHDTVSWYQQALGQGPQFIFQYYEEEERQRGNFPDRFSGHQFPNYSSELNVNALLLGDSALYLCASTPGQGIFSYEQYFGPGTRLTVT.